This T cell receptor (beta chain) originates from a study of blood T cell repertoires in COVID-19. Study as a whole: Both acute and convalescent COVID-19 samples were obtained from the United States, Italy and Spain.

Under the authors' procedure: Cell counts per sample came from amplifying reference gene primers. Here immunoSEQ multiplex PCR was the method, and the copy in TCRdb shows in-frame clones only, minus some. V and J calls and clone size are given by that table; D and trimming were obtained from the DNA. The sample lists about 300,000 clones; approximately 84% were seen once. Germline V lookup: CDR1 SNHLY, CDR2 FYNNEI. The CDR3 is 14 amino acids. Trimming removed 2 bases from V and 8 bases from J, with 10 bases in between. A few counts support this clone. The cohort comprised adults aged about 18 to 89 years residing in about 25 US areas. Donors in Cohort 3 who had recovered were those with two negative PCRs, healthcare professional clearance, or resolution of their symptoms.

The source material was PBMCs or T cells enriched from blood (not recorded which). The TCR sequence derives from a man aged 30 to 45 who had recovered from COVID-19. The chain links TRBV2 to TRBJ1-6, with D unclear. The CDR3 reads CASSESGRYSPLHF. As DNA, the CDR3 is TGTGCCAGCAGTGAAAGCGGCAGATATTCACCCCTCCACTTT.